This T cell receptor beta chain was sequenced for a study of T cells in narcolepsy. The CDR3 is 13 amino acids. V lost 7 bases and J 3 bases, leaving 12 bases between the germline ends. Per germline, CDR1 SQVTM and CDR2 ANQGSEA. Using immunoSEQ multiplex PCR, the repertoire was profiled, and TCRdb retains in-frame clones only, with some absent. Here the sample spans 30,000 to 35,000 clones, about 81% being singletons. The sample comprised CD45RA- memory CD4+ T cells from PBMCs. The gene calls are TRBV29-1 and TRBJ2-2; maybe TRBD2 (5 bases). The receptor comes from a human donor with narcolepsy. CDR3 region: CSAWTDYTGELFF. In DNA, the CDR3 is TGCAGCGCCTGGACGGACTACACCGGGGAGCTGTTTTTT.